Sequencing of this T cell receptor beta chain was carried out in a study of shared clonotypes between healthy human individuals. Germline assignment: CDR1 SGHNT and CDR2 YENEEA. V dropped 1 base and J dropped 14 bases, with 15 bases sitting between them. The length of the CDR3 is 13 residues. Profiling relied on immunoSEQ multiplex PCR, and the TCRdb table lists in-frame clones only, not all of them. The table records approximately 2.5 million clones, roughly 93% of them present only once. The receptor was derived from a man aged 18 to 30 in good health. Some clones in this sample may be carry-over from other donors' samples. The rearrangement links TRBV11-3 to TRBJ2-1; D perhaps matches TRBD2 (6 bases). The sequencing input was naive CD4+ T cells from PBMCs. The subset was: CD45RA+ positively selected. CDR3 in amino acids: CASSLGIGTAKFF. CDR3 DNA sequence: TGTGCCAGCAGCTTAGGAATAGGGACTGCGAAGTTCTTC.